A selection of T cell receptor beta chains follows, all from one sample in a study of T cells after yellow fever vaccination. In TCRdb, the 5' RACE reads were re-called with MiXCR into one record per CDR3 protein. This table has 500,000 to 550,000 distinct CDR3 sequences, 21% appearing once. The sample in question was PBMCs, obtained less than 25 days after the first yellow fever vaccination. Every receptor here comes from a man between 18 and 35 years old who received the YFV17D yellow fever vaccine. The CDR3 runs from the conserved cysteine through the conserved F or W.

V gene	CDR3 length	CDR3 protein
TRBV5-4	16	CASSPTSGGTKETQYF
TRBV5-1	18	CASSYATASGLANTEAFF
TRBV12-3/TRBV12-4	13	CASSGQGLETQYF
TRBV19	17	CASSIEGPRRGNTEAFF
TRBV7-9	15	CASSYPGLANNEQFF
TRBV15	16	CATSRDWGAVYNEQFF
TRBV5-1	15	CASSSMRGNGYGYTF
TRBV6-2/TRBV6-3	13	CASSYGGAYEQFF
TRBV9	17	CASSVFSGGGASDTQYF
TRBV10-3	15	CAISGERGGTDTQYF
TRBV11-2	13	CASSFEWGGELFF
TRBV12-3/TRBV12-4	12	CASSIAGGPEFF
TRBV5-1	14	CASSFGQDGEKLFF
TRBV7-9	13	CASSEGVGQPQHF
TRBV12-3/TRBV12-4	15	CASRVVGPHNSPLHF
TRBV2	21	CASSTQRGVTFLSTGGETQYF
TRBV4-3	13	CASSQVVSYEQYF
TRBV4-1	17	CASSHVLAGGGPYEQYF
TRBV4-3	14	CASSQTIGDTEAFF
TRBV2	15	CASSERQHVYTEAFF
TRBV11-2	17	CASSLDRGGLSQETQYF
TRBV6-1	16	CASSKVRDRGSETQYF
TRBV25-1	13	CASSVRRQETQYF
TRBV27	15	CASSPRTGTTGELFF
TRBV5-1	16	CASSLVQGGSRETQYF
TRBV4-2	14	CASSRGGRGEKLFF
TRBV12-3/TRBV12-4	14	CASSFRQMNTEAFF
TRBV5-1	14	CASSHGRNHEKLFF
TRBV11-2	18	CASSHPLAGGPGQETQYF
TRBV10-2	13	CASTGTPPYEQYF
TRBV28	15	CASSFFGKKNQPQHF
TRBV7-2	16	CASSLPPTGSSQPQHF
TRBV6-2/TRBV6-3	16	CASSPGTSQILTEAFF
TRBV12-3/TRBV12-4	13	CASDTQSNQPQHF
TRBV9	16	CASSVLAGAPVSEQYF
TRBV6-5	14	CASSGNGHQETQYF
TRBV28	12	CASRAGGTEAFF